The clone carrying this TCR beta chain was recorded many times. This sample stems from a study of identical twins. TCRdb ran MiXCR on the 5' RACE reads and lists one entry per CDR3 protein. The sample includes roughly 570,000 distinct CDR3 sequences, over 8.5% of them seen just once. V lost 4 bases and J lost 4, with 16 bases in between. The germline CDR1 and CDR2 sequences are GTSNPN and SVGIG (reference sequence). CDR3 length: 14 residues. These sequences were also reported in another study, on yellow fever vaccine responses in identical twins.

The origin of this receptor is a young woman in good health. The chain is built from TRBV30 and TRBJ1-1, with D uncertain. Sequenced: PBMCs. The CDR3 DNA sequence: TGTGCCTGGACACTCGGTCGGGCCGGCACTGAAGCTTTCTTT. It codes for CAWTLGRAGTEAFF.